This TCR beta chain was sequenced during a study of long-term antiretroviral therapy in people with HIV. General study results and limits: Whichever time point was examined, clones expanded before ART dominated the repertoire. Blood was collected between about 2003 and 2018, possibly under older ART regimens.

The germline V gene encodes CDR1 MNHNS and CDR2 SASEGT. This CDR3 comprises 14 residues. Trimming stripped 8 bases from V and 0 bases from J, with 12 bases between. Of note for this clone: Antigen unknown.

Cryopreserved PBMC, at roughly 0.85-11 million per sample, were present before DNA extraction. The assay used was immunoSEQ (version v3.0), run at survey level. Measured with immunoSEQ multiplex PCR; TCRdb has only the in-frame clones, and not every one. The sample has around 20,000 clones, approximately 80% seen once. The specimen was unsorted PBMCs, collected 0.6 years after starting antiretroviral therapy. J is TRBJ2-3 and V is TRBV6-1; maybe TRBD2 (6 bases). This TCR derives from a woman younger than 30 with HIV. CDR3 sequence reads: CASRGGTSTDTQYF. CDR3 DNA: TGTGCCAGCCGAGGCGGGACTAGCACAGATACGCAGTATTTT.